These 13 T cell receptor beta chains were sequenced from one sample in a study of vaccination and CD4 T cells after COVID-19. Specified treatment: approximately 9-day PBMC culture with coronavirus spike peptide pools or control peptides (ViraFEST assay). No antigens are known for them. The Oncomine TCR Beta short-read assay sequenced DNA from cultured CD4+ T cells. MiXCR, run by TCRdb on the PCR reads, gives a single entry per CDR3 protein. The sample contains 15,000 to 20,000 distinct CDR3 sequences, roughly 53% of which appear only once. The sequencing sample was made of CD4+ T cells from blood, cultured in vitro. These TCRs come from a human donor who had recovered from COVID-19.

This clonotype showed up just a few times. The V gene is TRBV19, the J gene TRBJ1-6; D is uncertain. Trimming removed 5 bases at V and 5 bases at J, with 10 bases between. Germline V lookup: CDR1 LNHDA, CDR2 SQIVND (reference sequence). The CDR3 is 14 residues long. In nucleotides, the CDR3 is TGTGCCAGTAGTCCCAGGCGGGATAATTCACCCCTCCACTTT. Translating it yields CASSPRRDNSPLHF. The variable domain in full, with the rest retrieved from reference TRBV19 and TRBJ1-6, is DGGITQSPKYLFRKEGQNVTLSCEQNLNHDAMYWYRQDPGQGLRLIYYSQIVNDFQKGDIAEGYSVSREKKESFPLTVTSAQKNPTAFYLCASSPRRDNSPLHFGNGTRLTVT.

The rearrangement joins TRBV12-3 or TRBV12-4 to TRBJ1-5; 12 bases are shared with TRBD1. CDR3 length: 15 residues. The junction had 6 bases not matched to a gene; V was cut back by 6 bases and J by 6 bases. DNA of the CDR3: TGTGCCAGCAGCCCCGGGACAGGGGGCGTTCAGCCCCAGCATTTT. Translating gives CASSPGTGGVQPQHF.

This chain uses TRBV11-3 with TRBJ2-7; D is perhaps TRBD2 (6 bases). This CDR3 spans 17 amino acids. Trimming took 5 bases from V and 0 from J, leaving 20 bases between them. Germline values: CDR1 SGHNT, CDR2 YENEEA. CDR3 region: CASSPPRWRDNSYEQYF. The DNA of the CDR3 is TGTGCCAGCAGCCCACCACGGTGGCGGGATAACTCCTACGAGCAGTACTTC. Drawing the rest from reference TRBV11-3 and TRBJ2-7, the complete variable domain is EAGVVQSPRYKIIEKKQPVAFWCNPISGHNTLYWYLQNLGQGPELLIRYENEEAVDDSQLPKDRFSAERLKGVDSTLKIQPAELGDSAVYLCASSPPRWRDNSYEQYFGPGTRLTVT.

V is TRBV7-2 and J is TRBJ1-6; D is possibly TRBD1 (6 bases). The CDR3 loop spans 14 amino acids. Trimming removed 4 bases from V and 9 bases from J, with 13 bases in between. Germline V gene lookup returns CDR1 SGHTA and CDR2 FQGNSA. CDR3 loop: CASSSQGRSSPLHF. CDR3 nucleotide sequence: TGTGCCAGCAGCTCACAGGGACGCAGTTCACCCCTCCACTTT.

About this clonotype: Germline is not matched at one junction end, which may reflect a read error. The chain links TRBV20-1 to TRBJ2-5; D may be TRBD1 (5 bases). This CDR3 is 14 amino acids long. Germline assignment: CDR1 DFQATT and CDR2 SNEGSKA (reference sequence). For the CDR3, the DNA is TGCAGTGCAGAGACCAGGACAAGGCAAGGGACCCAGTACTTC. It codes for CSAETRTRQGTQYF.

The chain has TRBV19 and TRBJ2-3; the match to TRBD2 covers 14 bases. CDR3 length: 17 amino acids. V lost 5 bases and J lost 1; bases outside the gene matches: 5. Germline CDR1 LNHDA, CDR2 SQIVND (reference sequence). The CDR3 region is CASSSGLAGAGTDTQYF. DNA of the CDR3: TGTGCCAGTAGTTCGGGACTAGCGGGAGCGGGCACAGATACGCAGTATTTT.

Only a few counts were recorded for this clonotype. V and J are TRBV6-2 or TRBV6-3 and TRBJ1-2; no clear D gene. CDR3 length: 12 residues. The V end lost 2 bases, the J end lost 8 bases, and 9 bases lay between the germline ends. CDR1 and CDR2 (germline): MNHEY, SVGEGT. The CDR3 loop reads CASSYRGFGYTF. CDR3 DNA: TGTGCCAGCAGTTACCGAGGGTTCGGCTACACCTTC.

The count of this clonotype is one. The rearrangement links TRBV12-3 or TRBV12-4 to TRBJ1-2; 8 bases map to TRBD1. The CDR3 has 14 amino acids. Unmatched junction bases numbered 4, after V lost 2 bases and J lost 5 bases. The CDR3 nucleotides are TGTGCCAGCAGTTTACAGGGGGCAAGGTATGGCTACACCTTC. Encoded protein: CASSLQGARYGYTF.

The rearrangement links TRBV27 to TRBJ1-2; TRBD1 might be the D (5 bases). The CDR3 contains 15 residues. The germline gives CDR1 MNHEY, CDR2 SMNVEV (reference sequence). Between the trimmed V and J ends, which lost 0 bases and 5 bases, there was a span of 13 bases. The CDR3 is CASSLSGTEEYGYTF. The CDR3 nucleotides read TGTGCCAGCAGTTTATCGGGGACGGAAGAGTATGGCTACACCTTC.

This clonotype is judged large. J is TRBJ1-2 and V is TRBV27; maybe TRBD1 (6 bases). The germline gives CDR1 MNHEY, CDR2 SMNVEV (reference sequence). V gave up 4 bases and J gave up 7 bases, with 13 bases separating them. CDR3 size: 13 residues. In DNA form, the CDR3 reads TGTGCCAGCAGTTCCAACAGGGTGGGTGGCTACACCTTC. Its translation is CASSSNRVGGYTF.

The chain employs TRBV14 and TRBJ1-6; TRBD1 is a possible D gene (6 bases). Trimming left V 7 bases short and J 10 bases short, with 32 bases between. This CDR3 has 19 amino acids. CDR1 and CDR2 (germline): SGHDN, FVKESK. CDR3 loop: CASTDTLAGGLGLGSPLHF. DNA for the CDR3: TGTGCCAGCACCGATACCCTTGCGGGGGGGCTTGGGCTCGGGTCACCCCTCCACTTT.

As to this clonotype: A read error may account for a junction end that differs from germline. The chain is built from TRBV5-1 and TRBJ2-3, with a possible D match to TRBD2 (5 bases). Germline V gene lookup returns CDR1 SGHRS and CDR2 YFSETQ. This CDR3 has 14 amino acids. CDR3 region: CASSLAGEADTQYF. CDR3 in DNA: TGCGCCAGCAGCTTGGCCGGGGAAGCAGACACGCAGTATTTT.

The chain is built from TRBV30 and TRBJ1-1, with 7 bases matching TRBD1. The ends lost 7 bases at V and 5 bases at J; junction bases unmatched: 7. Germline CDR1 reads GTSNPN; CDR2 reads SVGIG (reference sequence). The CDR3 has 12 amino acids. The CDR3 bases are TGTGCCTCGACAGGGAGGGGTACTGAAGCTTTCTTT. The encoded protein is CASTGRGTEAFF.